The source of this T cell receptor (beta chain) is a study of T cells in tuberculosis. Clones were sequenced by immunoSEQ multiplex PCR, and TCRdb holds only the in-frame ones, with some missing. The data hold more than 30,000 clones, with roughly 82% observed a single time. The CDR3 length is 12 residues. Germline V CDR1 and CDR2: GTSNPN, SVGIG (reference sequence). Trimming removed 8 bases from V and 3 bases from J; junction bases left unmatched: 5. The time point is: new active TB diagnosis, blood taken before or within 7 days of starting treatment. Sequencing used PBMCs, obtained at tuberculosis diagnosis. The receptor comes from an adult with tuberculosis. The V call is TRBV30, the J call TRBJ1-2; 8 positions agree with TRBD1. The chain's CDR3 is CARDRRDYGYTF. CDR3 DNA sequence: TGTGCCAGGGACAGGAGGGACTATGGCTACACCTTC.